In this sample, the clone carrying this T cell receptor (beta chain) turned up a few times. Its cognate antigen is unknown. This record comes from a study of human T cells and chemical hapten exposure. For the library, individual cDNA molecules each received unique molecular identifiers. Via MiXCR, TCRdb re-called the RACE reads, giving one row per CDR3 protein. The table shows approximately 160,000 distinct CDR3 sequences, with 25% to 35% occurring only once. Stated time point: patch test 3, about 24 weeks after DPC sensitization. Treatment denoted: therapeutic diphenylcyclopropenone sensitization with weekly scalp DPC. Germline CDR1 is MNHEY and CDR2 is SMNVEV (reference sequence). CDR3 length: 13 residues. Between the trimmed V and J ends, which lost 4 bases and 3 bases, there was a span of 7 bases. General study findings and limits: PT1 expanded TCR counts correlated positively with patch test score. No shift was seen in TCRs above 1 in 1000 frequency with DPC sensitization. Expanded TCRs were compared with controls, and the expanded TCRs formed significantly more large CDR3 similarity clusters.

V usage is TRBV27 and J usage is TRBJ2-1, with D possibly being TRBD2 (6 bases). This sequence was found in a woman aged 18-29 years with alopecia areata. Some clones in this sample may be carry-over from other donors' samples. This material consisted of whole blood, taken in connection with sensitization to the hapten diphenylcyclopropenone (DPC). In DNA, the CDR3 is TGTGCCAGCAGTTCCGGGAGCTACAATGAGCAGTTCTTC. It translates to CASSSGSYNEQFF.